Listed here is a single TCR beta chain. Its antigen remains unidentified. No base-level quality is on record; no much larger clone is a single base apart. The treatment or condition label here, explained by the study, means: in vitro stimulation with specific CMV peptide epitopes to enrich CMV-specific T cells. These data come from a study of T cell repertoires in cytomegalovirus infection (dated by TCRdb to between 2019 and 2020). Broadly, across the study: The peptide stimulations were aimed at well-studied HLA-B-restricted epitopes as well as recently identified HLA-C-restricted CMV epitopes, whose presentation resists viral immunomodulation. Donor HLA type was relevant to the analysis, because carriage of CMV infection together with the matching HLA type was indicated by public TCR beta signatures.

Instrument used: Illumina HiSeq 1500. Through fastp at Q25 and MiXCR, TCRdb rebuilt clones from the public reads, retaining in-frame beta chains. One record per CDR3 amino acid sequence lists the most common genes and DNA. Here the sample has approximately 770,000 distinct CDR3 sequences; almost 30% occur a single time. Around 13% of the sample comes from the top ten. The germline V end is reduced by 6 bases and the J end by 4 bases; junction bases left unmatched: 15. The germline V gene provides CDR1 ENHRY and CDR2 SYGVKD. From the cysteine through the phenylalanine, the CDR3 covers 16 amino acids. CDR3 DNA only is kept here, 48 bases in frame from base 1. Overall study outcomes, separate from this receptor: In both this cohort and an independent roughly 350-donor cohort, the cumulative frequency of public TCR beta family members distinguished carriers of CMV infection plus the relevant HLA type. In the ex vivo response, HLA-C-restricted CMV-specific TCR beta clonotypes were dominant, and in two of eight donors the single most frequent clonotype came from this HLA-C-restricted group.

This TCR came from a human donor in good health (CMV status not recorded). Some clones in this sample may be carry-over from other donors' samples. The sample consisted of cultured CD8+ T cells from PBMCs, taken from culture after CMV antigen stimulation. The sequence links TRBV10-3 to TRBJ2-7, with 7 bases in between that match TRBD1. The nucleotides are TGTGCCATCAGGGTCGCGGGTGAGAGACAGGGTTACGAGCAGTACTTC. Its product reads: CAIRVAGERQGYEQYF.